The following is a T cell receptor beta chain sequence with its context. The data originate from a study of blood T cell repertoires in COVID-19. Study-level information: The United States, Italy and Spain provided the acute and convalescent COVID-19 samples. The analysed material was cDNA or gDNA that came from T cells, B-cell-depleted T cells, or PBMCs.

The V end was cut by 4 bases, the J end by 3 bases, with 15 bases between. The germline gives CDR1 MNHEY, CDR2 SVGAGI. This CDR3 has 15 residues. As processed by the authors: Cell counts per sample came from amplifying reference gene primers. The method was immunoSEQ multiplex PCR; TCRdb's version includes in-frame clones alone and lacks a portion of them. V, J and clone size reflect that table, while D and trimming were determined from the DNA. The table lists hundreds of thousands of clones, around 87% of them singletons. V usage is TRBV6-5 and J usage is TRBJ1-1; TRBD1 might be the D (5 bases). Specimen: peripheral blood. This clonotype was obtained from a man in his 70s with acute or convalescent COVID-19. The CDR3 region has the DNA TGTGCCAGCAGTTCTAAGCCAGGGATTTACACTGAAGCTTTCTTT. Protein sequence: CASSSKPGIYTEAFF.